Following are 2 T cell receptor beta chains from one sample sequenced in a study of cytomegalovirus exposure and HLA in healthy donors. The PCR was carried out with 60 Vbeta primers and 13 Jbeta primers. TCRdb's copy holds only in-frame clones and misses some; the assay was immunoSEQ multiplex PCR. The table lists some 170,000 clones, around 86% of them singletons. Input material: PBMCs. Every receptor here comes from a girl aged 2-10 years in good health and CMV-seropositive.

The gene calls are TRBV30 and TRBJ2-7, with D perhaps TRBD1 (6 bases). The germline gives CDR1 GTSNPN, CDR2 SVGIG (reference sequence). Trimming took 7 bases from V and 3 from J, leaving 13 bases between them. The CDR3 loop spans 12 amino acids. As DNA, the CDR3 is TGTGCCTTATCGATACAGGGCTACGAGCAGTACTTC. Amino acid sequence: CALSIQGYEQYF.

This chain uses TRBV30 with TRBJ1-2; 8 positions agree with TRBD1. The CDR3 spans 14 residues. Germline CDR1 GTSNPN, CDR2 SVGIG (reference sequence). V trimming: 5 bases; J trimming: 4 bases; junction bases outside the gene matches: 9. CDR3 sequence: CAWDHRGGAYGYTF. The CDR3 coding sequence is TGTGCCTGGGATCACAGGGGGGGGGCCTATGGCTACACCTTC.